The clone carrying this TCR beta chain was observed a handful of times. Its matching antigen is unknown. The source of the sample is a study of T-cell memory formation after mild COVID-19. TCRdb ran MiXCR on the 5' RACE reads and lists one entry per CDR3 protein. The data show about 190,000 distinct CDR3 sequences, around 18% seen once. Germline V CDR1 and CDR2: SGHKS, YYEKEE (reference sequence). V lost 3 bases and J 0 bases, leaving 6 bases between the germline ends. CDR3 length equals 13 residues. Study-wide findings and caveats: Clonal second-wave expansions that peaked on day 37 had unconfirmed SARS-CoV-2 specificity. Contracting CD4+ clones were located mainly in CM and EM, and CD8+ clones in EMRA.

This chain joins TRBV5-5 and TRBJ1-1; D is ambiguous. The source of this sequence is an adult woman who had mild COVID-19 (a few samples of this study predate the infection). Cell type and time point are not known. The sequenced sample was PBMCs or a T cell subset sorted from them (not recorded which). In DNA form, the CDR3 reads TGTGCCAGCAGCTCACTAGTGAACACTGAAGCTTTCTTT. Its translation is CASSSLVNTEAFF.